This T cell receptor beta chain was captured in a study of blood T cell repertoires in COVID-19. Original processing methods: How many nucleated cells were present was estimated from reference gene primer amplification. Here immunoSEQ multiplex PCR was the method, and the copy in TCRdb shows in-frame clones only, minus some. Clone size and the V and J calls come from that table; the DNA yielded D and trimming. The table lists approximately 45,000 clones, roughly 88% of them singletons. J lost 4 bases, V lost 2 bases, and 2 bases had no gene match. The CDR3 is made up of 14 amino acids. The germline gives CDR1 MNHEY, CDR2 SVGAGI.

This sequence originates from a woman aged 40 to 49 with acute or convalescent COVID-19. Source material: peripheral blood. The chain links TRBV6-5 to TRBJ2-1, with 7 positions matching TRBD1. CDR3 bases: TGTGCCAGCAGTTACCTGGACAGGTACAATGAGCAGTTCTTC. Protein: CASSYLDRYNEQFF.